The following is a T cell receptor (beta chain) sequence with its context. Its antigen target is currently unknown. One base away there is no much larger clone; base qualities are not given. Sequences ENHRY (CDR1) and SYGVKD (CDR2) are obtained from the germline V gene. V is shortened by 5 bases, J by 5 bases, and the region joining them spans 9 bases. The CDR3 sequence holds 12 residues, the cysteine and phenylalanine included. Only CDR3 DNA is held: 36 bases, read in frame from base 1. This specimen belongs to a study of blood T cells in healthy people across ages (dated by TCRdb to the mid-2010s). Turning to the overall study: Template switching captured roughly one uniquely barcoded TCR beta cDNA molecule per two T cells in model experiments. The study analyzed two additional independent replicas of 1 million unique cDNA reads from the same blood draw for two donors, one aged 18 to 30 and one aged 80 or older. The study measured age-related changes in TCR beta repertoire diversity using deep sequencing normalized with unique cDNA molecular identifiers. Donors were grouped into four age groups: young (average 16 years), middle-aged (roughly 40), aged (around 60) and long-lived (about 90). To avoid experimental bias, donors of different ages were distributed randomly across sequencing lanes.

Systemically healthy Caucasian individuals from Russia, roughly 40 in total and aged about 6 to 100 years, were included as donors. Approximately 9.3 milliliters of peripheral blood were drawn from each donor into EDTA-treated Vacutainer tubes. PBMCs were isolated by Ficoll-Paque density-gradient centrifugation, with at least 7 million obtained per sample. Trizol reagent was used to extract total RNA from the PBMCs, yielding at least 5.5 micrograms per sample. The percentages of naive CD45RAhigh/CD27high T cells were determined by flow cytometry on a PBMC aliquot from every donor. The full study reports these points: Compared with the aged group, the long-lived group had more naive CD4+ T cells, fewer expanded clones and increased TCR diversity, a pattern suggesting age selection. As age increased, observed TCR beta diversity per million T cells dropped in a roughly linear way, and a significant reduction was already evident by age 40. There was a strong correlation between observed TCR beta diversity and the percentage of naive T cells measured by flow cytometry. Since profiling was done on bulk unsorted PBMCs, naive and antigen-experienced compartments could not be conclusively compared. Total diversity estimates from one million sequenced T cells were considered lower bounds and underestimates. Because donor CMV infection status was unknown, age-related changes in expanded clonotypes were potentially confounded.

The method behind the library was 5' RACE. The reads were generated on an Illumina HiSeq 2500. A second 7 to 11 cycle PCR used a sample-barcoded 5' primer and a J-beta primer mix. A unique molecular identifier was introduced onto each TCR beta cDNA molecule by a template-switch 5' adaptor carrying 12 random nucleotides. Each sample yielded at least 3 million CDR3-containing paired-end reads. First-strand cDNA synthesis was performed from all RNA using the Mint cDNA synthesis kit, with priming by a TRBC-specific oligonucleotide. Following uracil-DNA glycosylase treatment, all cDNA underwent a first 18-cycle PCR with the universal primers M1SS and BC2_uni_R. The paper's processing steps were these. Normalization of each sample was performed by random selection of 1 million high-quality reads, each carrying a distinct molecular identifier. Reads with shared molecular identifiers were discarded instead of being binned into consensus sequences. MiTCR, run with a Q25 quality threshold and the strictest error-elimination algorithm, handled CDR3 identification, clonotype clustering and error correction. A nonparametric unseen species model with Euler transformation was used to estimate a lower bound on total TCR beta diversity. TCRdb itself trimmed the public reads at Q25 with fastp, ran MiXCR and retained productive beta chains. For every CDR3 protein sequence, its rows merge into one entry that carries the most common genes and DNA. The V and J calls and clone size are TCRdb's, not the authors'. The sample records about 810,000 distinct CDR3 sequences, under 40% of which are singletons. The ten largest clones add up to 10% to 15% of the sample.

This TCR derives from a man aged 18 to 35 in good health. The sample taken for sequencing was blood. The sequence is built from TRBV10-3 and TRBJ1-1, with a tentative D gene TRBD1 over 6 matching bases. This receptor carries the CDR3 CAISLDRTEAFF. The DNA sequence is given as TGTGCCATCAGTCTTGACAGGACTGAAGCTTTCTTT.